This T cell receptor (beta chain) was captured by sequencing in a study of blood T cell repertoires in COVID-19. As for the study in general: From the United States, Italy and Spain came samples of acute and convalescent COVID-19. PBMCs, B-cell-depleted T cells, or T cells were the source of the cDNA or gDNA that made up the material.

The CDR3 totals 13 residues. CDR1 is SGHTA and CDR2 is FQGNSA in the germline V gene. Trimming removed 2 bases at V and 5 bases at J, with 7 bases between. Repertoires were generated with immunoSEQ multiplex PCR, while TCRdb's copy carries only in-frame clones and drops some. In the table there are 90,000 to 120,000 clones, roughly 80% of which are singletons. The receptor comes from a woman aged 80 or older with active or convalescent COVID-19. Sample: peripheral blood. The V gene is TRBV7-2, the J gene TRBJ2-4; no reliable D call. This CDR3 reads CASSLLRENIQYF. CDR3 DNA sequence: TGTGCCAGCAGCTTACTACGGGAAAACATTCAGTACTTC.